Only a few counts were recorded for the clone carrying this T cell receptor (beta chain). Its matching antigen is unknown. The germline gene is not matched at one end of the junction; a read error may be the cause. This entry comes from a study of post-analysis software for immune sequencing data. The study, taken as a whole, reports: Controls showed lower frequencies than patients for a handful of TRBV segments, and TRBV5-6, TRBV5-1 and TRBV20-1 were among these.

Germline V CDR1 and CDR2: MNHGY, SVAAGI. The CDR3 has 15 amino acids. cDNA libraries of TCR beta carried unique molecular identifiers. From the PCR reads, TCRdb called clonotypes with MiXCR, one entry per CDR3 protein. The sample records roughly 730,000 distinct CDR3 sequences, about 32% being singletons. The TCR originated in a girl under 18 with multiple sclerosis. Specimen: blood. This rearrangement joins TRBV6-9 to TRBJ2-7, with D perhaps given as TRBD1 or TRBD2 (5 bases each). The CDR3 DNA follows: TGTGCCAGTAGTTATGGGGGTGCTAGCACCTACGAGCAGTACTTC. Translating it yields CASSYGGASTYEQYF.